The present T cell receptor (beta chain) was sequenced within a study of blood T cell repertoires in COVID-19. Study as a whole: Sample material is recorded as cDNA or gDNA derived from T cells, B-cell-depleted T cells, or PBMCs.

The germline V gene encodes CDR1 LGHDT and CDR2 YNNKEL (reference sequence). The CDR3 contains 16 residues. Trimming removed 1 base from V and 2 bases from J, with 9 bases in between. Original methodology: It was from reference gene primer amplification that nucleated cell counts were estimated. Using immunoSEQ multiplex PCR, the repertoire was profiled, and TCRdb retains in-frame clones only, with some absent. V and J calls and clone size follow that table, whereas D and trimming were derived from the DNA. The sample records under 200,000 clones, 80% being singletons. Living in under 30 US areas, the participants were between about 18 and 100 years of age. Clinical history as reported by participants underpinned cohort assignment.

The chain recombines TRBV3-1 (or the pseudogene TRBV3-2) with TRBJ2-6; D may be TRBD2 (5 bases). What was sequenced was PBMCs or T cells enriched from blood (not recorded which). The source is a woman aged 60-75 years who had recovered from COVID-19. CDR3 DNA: TGTGCCAGCAGCCAAGTCCCCGGGGCTGGGGCCAACGTCCTGACTTTC. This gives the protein CASSQVPGAGANVLTF.